The clone carrying this T cell receptor beta chain was seen a few times. What it binds is unknown. This entry is derived from a study of CD8 T cells in ankylosing spondylitis. Study findings and constraints: Within matched ankylosing spondylitis synovial fluid, disease-linked clones were reportedly significantly enriched. CD8+ by phenotype, disease-linked clones were relatively rare in peripheral blood.

One entry per CDR3 protein results from TCRdb running MiXCR on the 5' RACE reads. This sample has 300,000 to 400,000 distinct CDR3 sequences, with 20% found just once. The sequence came from a male donor with ankylosing spondylitis or in good health (not recorded which). What was sequenced was blood, either unsorted or a sorted T cell fraction (not recorded which).

In nucleotides, the CDR3 is TGTGCCAGCAGCTTGGGGGGCGCCTACACCGGGGAGCTGTTTTTT. Amino acid sequence: CASSLGGAYTGELFF. V is TRBV5-6 and J is TRBJ2-2, with a possible D match to TRBD1 (5 bases). The CDR3 runs 15 residues. Germline CDR1 reads SGHDT; CDR2 reads YYEEEE. V lost 0 bases, J lost 3 bases, and 9 bases lay in between.